This T cell receptor beta chain comes out of a study of blood T cell repertoires in COVID-19. Recruits, aged roughly 18 to 89 years, lived in 24 US areas. The CDR3 runs 14 residues. Germline V gives CDR1 SGHNT, CDR2 YYREEE (reference sequence). Trimming took 5 bases from V and 8 from J, leaving 16 bases between them. This table comes from immunoSEQ multiplex PCR, and its TCRdb copy is limited to in-frame clones, with some not included. The repertoire holds 400,000 to 550,000 clones, about 90% seen once, with about 2% in the top ten. J is TRBJ1-4 and V is TRBV5-4; D not certain. Sequenced input: PBMCs or T cells enriched from blood (not recorded which). The receptor comes from a woman under 30 with acute COVID-19. The CDR3 region is CASRAWLSEEKLFF. The CDR3 DNA follows: TGTGCCAGCAGGGCTTGGCTATCGGAGGAAAAACTGTTTTTT.